This T cell receptor (beta chain) was observed in a study of T cells in women clearing cervical HPV infection. The study's findings and limits: Cases carried less TRBV6-7 than controls: about 0.1% versus 0.15%.

The assay was immunoSEQ multiplex PCR, and TCRdb's table has in-frame clones only and misses some. The sample totals fewer than 30,000 clones. Trimming removed 7 bases from V and 3 bases from J; junction bases left unmatched: 6. The CDR3 length is 13 residues. Germline V gene lookup returns CDR1 SQVTM and CDR2 ANQGSEA. Points on this clone: Its matching antigen is unknown. The read terminates 3 residues ahead of where the CDR3 ends, so the germline J gene completes it.

The chain recombines TRBV29-1 with TRBJ2-7; 10 bases map to TRBD1. This clonotype originated in a woman between 18 and 69 years old with a cervical HPV16 infection that either progressed to CIN3+ or cleared (not recorded which). The sample taken for sequencing was blood buffy coat. Partial CDR3 DNA: TGCAGCGGCCTGGACAGGGGGGTCTACGAG. Translated: CSGLDRGVYE. From start to end, the CDR3 is CSGLDRGVYEQYF.